The T cell receptor beta chain described here comes from a study of tumor and adjacent non-tumor tissue in lung cancer. Study-wide background: Patients were aged about 30 to 80, fewer than twelve men and about five women, stage I to III. Samples averaged about 3.8 million productive TCRbeta reads each. Study findings and constraints: TCR diversity was significantly greater in tumor than normal lung tissue. Higher tumor TCR diversity was associated with shorter survival.

The library came from three nested PCR rounds adapted from ARM-PCR protocols. MiXCR, run by TCRdb on the multiplex PCR reads, gives a single entry per CDR3 protein. The sample includes 60,000 to 90,000 distinct CDR3 sequences, around four fifths of them seen just once. The template was RNA from unsorted bulk tissue. In its sample, this clonotype was seen once. Its antigen is unidentified. At one end the junction does not follow the germline gene, possibly because of a read error. This CDR3 has 13 residues. Germline V gene data show CDR1 as MDHEN and CDR2 as SYDVKM. The sequence came from a woman aged 50 to 60 with non-small cell lung cancer. The sample was lung tumor tissue. This chain joins TRBV28 and TRBJ2-3; 7 bases are shared with TRBD1. Written as DNA, the CDR3 is TGTGCCAGCAGGCGACAGGGTATGAATACGCAATATTTT. Its translation is CASRRQGMNTQYF.